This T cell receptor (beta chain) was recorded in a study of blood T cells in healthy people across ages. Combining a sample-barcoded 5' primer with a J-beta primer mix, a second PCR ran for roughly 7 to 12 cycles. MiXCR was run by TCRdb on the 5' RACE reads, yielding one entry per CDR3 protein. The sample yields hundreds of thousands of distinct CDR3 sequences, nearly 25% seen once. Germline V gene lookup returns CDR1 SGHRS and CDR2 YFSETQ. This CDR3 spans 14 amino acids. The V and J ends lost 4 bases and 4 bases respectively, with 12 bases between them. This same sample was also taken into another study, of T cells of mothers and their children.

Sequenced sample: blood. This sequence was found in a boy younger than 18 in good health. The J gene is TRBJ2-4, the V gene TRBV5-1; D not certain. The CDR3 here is CASSMGGTKNIQYF. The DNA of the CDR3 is TGCGCCAGCAGCATGGGTGGCACAAAAAACATTCAGTACTTC.